The 4 T cell receptor beta chains below all came from one sample that was sequenced in a study of blood T cell repertoires in COVID-19. Produced via immunoSEQ multiplex PCR; TCRdb's table is partial and in-frame only. Of some 180,000 clones in the sample, approximately 87% were seen once. Material for sequencing was peripheral blood. Receptors originate from a man between 65 and 85 years old with active or convalescent COVID-19.

The rearrangement uses TRBV18 and TRBJ2-5; 7 positions match TRBD1. This CDR3 comprises 13 residues. The ends lost 5 bases at V and 5 bases at J; junction bases unmatched: 5. In germline, CDR1 is KGHSH, CDR2 LQKENI. CDR3 amino acids: CASSYTGDETQYF. CDR3 bases: TGTGCCAGCTCATACACAGGGGATGAGACCCAGTACTTC. Full variable domain (outside the CDR3, taken from reference TRBV18 and TRBJ2-5): NAGVMQNPRHLVRRRGQEARLRCSPMKGHSHVYWYRQLPEEGLKFMVYLQKENIIDESGMPKERFSAEFPKEGPSILRIQQVVRGDSAAYFCASSYTGDETQYFGPGTRLLVL.

The V and J genes are TRBV6-5 and TRBJ1-2; no clear D. Germline assignment: CDR1 MNHEY and CDR2 SVGAGI. The CDR3 runs to 14 residues. V was shortened by 7 bases and J by 6 bases, with 18 bases between the two germline ends. The CDR3 protein is CASNFGRDRDGYTF. In nucleotides, the CDR3 is TGTGCCAGCAATTTCGGGCGGGATCGGGATGGCTACACCTTC.

The chain is built from TRBV9 and TRBJ2-3; TRBD2 might be the D (5 bases). The CDR3 loop spans 14 amino acids. V was trimmed by 5 bases and J by 0 bases, leaving 10 bases between them. CDR1 and CDR2 from the germline V gene are SGDLS and YYNGEE. CDR3 sequence reads: CASRTTASTDTQYF. The CDR3 coding sequence is TGTGCCAGCAGGACTACCGCTAGCACAGATACGCAGTATTTT.

This chain links TRBV6-5 with TRBJ2-3, with TRBD2 as a possible D gene (5 bases). Germline-derived CDR1 and CDR2 are MNHEY and SVGAGI. This CDR3 spans 13 amino acids. The ends were cut back, 8 bases at V and 2 bases at J, with 11 bases in the middle. The CDR3 sequence is CASQEVITDTQYF. CDR3 nucleotide sequence: TGTGCCAGCCAGGAGGTAATCACAGATACGCAGTATTTT.